This TCR beta chain stems from a study of control samples from healthy donors and cancer patients. The germline V gene has CDR1 PRHDT and CDR2 FYEKMQ (reference sequence). The ends lost 5 bases at V and 5 bases at J; junction bases unmatched: 5. The CDR3 totals 13 residues. Sequencing used immunoSEQ multiplex PCR; TCRdb keeps in-frame clones, though not all of them. The top ten clones hold under 7.5% of a sample with 80,000 to 85,000 clones, around nine tenths of them seen once. The sample consisted of blood. This chain links TRBV13 with TRBJ1-1, with TRBD1 identical over 7 bases. This receptor was taken from a woman between 50 and 59 years old in good health. CDR3 in DNA: TGTGCCAGCAGCCACAGGGGATTTACTGAAGCTTTCTTT. Its protein product is CASSHRGFTEAFF.